One and the same sample provided the 29 T cell receptor beta chains below, sequenced in a study of blood T cell repertoires in COVID-19. TCRdb's copy holds only in-frame clones and misses some; the assay was immunoSEQ multiplex PCR. This repertoire shows under 300,000 clones, roughly 80% found once; its top ten account for 4.6%. Sequencing input: peripheral blood. These TCRs come from a man between 60 and 70 years old who had recovered from COVID-19.

The gene calls are TRBV28 and TRBJ1-2; perhaps TRBD1 as D (5 bases). This CDR3 spans 13 amino acids. Germline V gene data show CDR1 as MDHEN and CDR2 as SYDVKM. V lost 0 bases, J lost 7 bases, and 9 bases lay in between. The CDR3: CASSLWAGGGYTF. The DNA of the CDR3 is TGTGCCAGCAGTTTATGGGCGGGGGGTGGCTACACCTTC.

The rearrangement joins TRBV9 to TRBJ2-1, with 9 bases matching TRBD1. The CDR3 is 15 residues long. Germline loops: CDR1 SGDLS, CDR2 YYNGEE. J lost 8 bases, V lost 0 bases, and 6 bases had no gene match. The CDR3 here is CASSVAQGARDEQFF. The CDR3 DNA is TGTGCCAGCAGCGTAGCACAGGGGGCAAGGGATGAGCAGTTCTTC.

The chain uses TRBV30 and TRBJ1-1, with D possibly TRBD1 on 5 matching bases. CDR1 and CDR2 from the germline V gene are GTSNPN and SVGIG (reference sequence). This CDR3 has 12 amino acids. Trimming pared 4 bases from V and 5 bases from J, leaving 11 bases between. CDR3 sequence reads: CAWIPGGTEAFF. The CDR3 nucleotides are TGTGCCTGGATCCCGGGGGGGACTGAAGCTTTCTTT.

The chain employs TRBV5-6 and TRBJ1-5; TRBD1 is a possible D gene (6 bases). The germline gives CDR1 SGHDT, CDR2 YYEEEE. V dropped 4 bases and J dropped 4 bases, with 12 bases sitting between them. This CDR3 comprises 14 residues. This chain's CDR3 is CASSLGTKNQPQHF. As DNA, the CDR3 is TGTGCCAGCAGCCTCGGGACAAAAAATCAGCCCCAGCATTTT.

The chain employs TRBV6-6 and TRBJ1-5; tentatively, D is TRBD1 (6 bases). Between the trimmed V and J ends, which lost 3 bases and 3 bases, there was a span of 9 bases. The CDR3 runs to 14 residues. Per germline, CDR1 MNHNY and CDR2 SVGAGI (reference sequence). CDR3 coding DNA: TGTGCCAGCAGTTATGGACAGAACAATCAGCCCCAGCATTTT. Its protein product is CASSYGQNNQPQHF.

This chain connects TRBV27 to TRBJ2-5; D possibly corresponds to TRBD2 (5 bases). CDR1 is MNHEY and CDR2 is SMNVEV in the germline V gene (reference sequence). CDR3 length: 14 residues. Deletions cut 6 bases from V and 2 bases from J, with 13 bases between. The CDR3: CASSRPGTQETQYF. CDR3 coding DNA: TGTGCCAGCAGCCGACCGGGAACTCAAGAGACCCAGTACTTC.

The chain links TRBV3-1 (or the pseudogene TRBV3-2) to TRBJ1-5; TRBD1 is a possible D gene (5 bases). The CDR3 covers 18 residues. The germline CDR1 and CDR2 sequences are LGHDT and YNNKEL (reference sequence). V shed 1 base and J shed 0 bases, with 16 bases lying between them. CDR3 bases: TGTGCCAGCAGCCAAGCGGGGGGGGGATTCGCTAGCAATCAGCCCCAGCATTTT. Translating gives CASSQAGGGFASNQPQHF.

The rearrangement uses TRBV15 and TRBJ2-7; no firm D call. Germline CDR1 LNHNV, CDR2 YYDKDF (reference sequence). This CDR3 spans 15 amino acids. V was pared by 0 bases and J by 2 bases, with 11 bases between. CDR3 protein: CATSRDPGYTYEQYF. DNA of the CDR3: TGTGCCACCAGCAGAGATCCGGGTTACACCTACGAGCAGTACTTC.

The chain uses TRBV5-1 and TRBJ2-3; the match to TRBD1 covers 7 bases. The CDR3 has 14 amino acids. The V gene's germline CDR1 is SGHRS and CDR2 YFSETQ. V lost 0 bases, J lost 2 bases, and 0 bases stayed unmatched. The CDR3 loop reads CASSLEGATDTQYF. The CDR3 DNA is TGCGCCAGCAGCTTGGAGGGGGCCACAGATACGCAGTATTTT.

The chain couples TRBV7-3 to TRBJ2-7; D ambiguous. Germline loops: CDR1 SGHTA, CDR2 FQGTGA. The CDR3 loop spans 15 amino acids. Trimming took 3 bases from V and 6 from J, leaving 18 bases between them. CDR3 nucleotides: TGTGCCAGCAGCTTCGGTGCCTCCGATCTCTCCGAGCAGTACTTC. Its protein product is CASSFGASDLSEQYF.

The chain is built from TRBV3-1 (or the pseudogene TRBV3-2) and TRBJ2-5; TRBD1 matches at 7 bases. This CDR3 comprises 13 residues. Losses at the gene ends were 4 bases for V and 2 bases for J; bases not matched to a gene: 1. Germline-derived CDR1 and CDR2 are LGHDT and YNNKEL (reference sequence). CDR3 amino acids: CASSRGQQETQYF. The CDR3 DNA follows: TGTGCCAGCAGCCGGGGACAGCAAGAGACCCAGTACTTC.

The V and J genes are TRBV7-2 and TRBJ2-7; D is undetermined. Trimming took off 0 bases at V and 3 bases at J, with 6 bases between the two ends. CDR3 size: 13 residues. The germline gives CDR1 SGHTA, CDR2 FQGNSA. The CDR3 nucleotides read TGTGCCAGCAGCTTAGCCCCCTTCTACGAGCAGTACTTC. Translating it yields CASSLAPFYEQYF.

The genes are TRBV30 and TRBJ2-7; 8 bases are a match to TRBD2. Germline V gives CDR1 GTSNPN, CDR2 SVGIG (reference sequence). Trimming took 1 base from V and 0 from J; bases not matched to a gene: 2. The CDR3 extends over 14 amino acids. CDR3 sequence: CAWSAGGGSYEQYF. The CDR3 DNA is TGTGCCTGGAGTGCCGGGGGGGGCTCCTACGAGCAGTACTTC.

The rearrangement links TRBV21-1 to TRBJ1-4; TRBD1 is the table's D call and was not checked against the DNA. TRBV21-1 is annotated as a pseudogene. The CDR3 has 16 residues. The CDR3 coding sequence is TGTGCCAGCAGCTCTCCTCAACACTGTAGGGGTGAAAAACTGTTTTTT. Protein: CASSSPQHCRGEKLFF.

This clone was picked up a small number of times. The chain has TRBV19 and TRBJ1-3; maybe TRBD1 (5 bases). Germline CDR1 LNHDA, CDR2 SQIVND (reference sequence). V was clipped by 1 base and J by 0 bases, with 10 bases between them. This CDR3 is built from 16 residues. The CDR3, as DNA: TGTGCCAGTAGTATAGTCGCCGGGGGCTCTGGAAACACCATATATTTT. It translates to CASSIVAGGSGNTIYF.

The rearrangement joins TRBV9 to TRBJ2-5; the match to TRBD2 covers 8 bases. Looked up from germline, CDR1 is SGDLS and CDR2 is YYNGEE. The CDR3 sequence is 15 residues long. The ends lost 3 bases at V and 1 base at J; junction bases unmatched: 5. The CDR3, as DNA: TGTGCCAGCAGCGCCGGGGGGGTCCTCCAAGAGACCCAGTACTTC. Residues: CASSAGGVLQETQYF.

The gene calls are TRBV7-3 and TRBJ2-1; 8 nucleotides agree with TRBD2. This CDR3 region has 13 residues. Germline assignment: CDR1 SGHTA and CDR2 FQGTGA. V shed 4 bases, J shed 8 bases, and the junction held 4 bases outside the gene matches. CDR3 residues: CASSSSREDEQFF. For the CDR3, the DNA is TGTGCCAGCAGCTCCTCGCGGGAGGATGAGCAGTTCTTC.

CDR3 loop: CATSREAMVINEQFF. The CDR3 region has the DNA TGTGCCACCAGCAGAGAGGCAATGGTGATAAATGAGCAGTTCTTC. The gene calls are TRBV15 and TRBJ2-1; D is unclear. This CDR3 is built from 15 residues. Trimming removed 0 bases from V and 7 bases from J, with 13 bases in between. CDR1 LNHNV and CDR2 YYDKDF come from the germline V gene (reference sequence).

This clone showed up just once. The V and J genes are TRBV10-2 and TRBJ2-5; a weak D match, TRBD2 (6 bases). Germline V gene sequence: CDR1 WSHSY, CDR2 SAAADI. The CDR3 loop spans 13 amino acids. The V end lost 4 bases, the J end lost 5 bases, and 11 bases lay between the germline ends. The CDR3 is CASSASARETQYF. In nucleotides, the CDR3 is TGCGCCAGCAGTGCTAGCGCACGGGAGACCCAGTACTTC.

This rearrangement joins TRBV5-6 to TRBJ1-6; possible D gene TRBD1, 6 bases. This CDR3 has 15 amino acids. Germline V gene data show CDR1 as SGHDT and CDR2 as YYEEEE. V gave up 3 bases and J gave up 1 base, with 8 bases separating them. In DNA, the CDR3 is TGTGCCAGCAGCTCCAGGGGTTCCTATAATTCACCCCTCCACTTT. It yields the protein CASSSRGSYNSPLHF.

This chain links TRBV15 with TRBJ1-2; D is possibly TRBD1 (6 bases). The CDR3 runs to 12 residues. Looked up from germline, CDR1 is LNHNV and CDR2 is YYDKDF (reference sequence). V shed 5 bases and J shed 12 bases, with 16 bases lying between them. CDR3 in DNA: TGTGCCACCAGCTTAGGACAGCTTGCCCACACCTTC. Translation gives CATSLGQLAHTF.

About this clone itself: The identical CDR3 is also encoded by other nucleotide sequences in the sample. The CDR3 DNA follows: TGTGCCAGCAGCACGGGCTCCTACGAGCAGTACTTC. Its translation is CASSTGSYEQYF. This sequence joins TRBV12-3 or TRBV12-4 and TRBJ2-7; D unclear. The CDR3 spans 12 residues. The V gene lost 6 bases and the J gene lost 0 bases, with 6 bases spanning the gap.

This clone has a handful of counts. The V call is TRBV10-1, the J call TRBJ1-3; TRBD1 matches 8 bases. Trimming at V came to 9 bases and at J to 5 bases, leaving 9 bases not matched to a gene. The CDR3 runs 14 residues. The germline gives CDR1 WNHNN, CDR2 SYGVQD (reference sequence). CDR3 sequence (DNA): TGCGCCAGTCTATGGCAGGGGGCGAGAAACACCATATATTTT. Translation: CASLWQGARNTIYF.

This chain uses TRBV9 with TRBJ2-2; 9 bases are a match to TRBD1. Germline V lookup: CDR1 SGDLS, CDR2 YYNGEE. V shed 4 bases and J 2 bases; nucleotides not matched to a gene: 6. The CDR3 runs to 16 residues. CDR3 region: CASSPRGQGNTGELFF. The CDR3 DNA sequence: TGTGCCAGCAGCCCCAGGGGACAGGGAAACACCGGGGAGCTGTTTTTT. Complete variable domain (other parts from reference TRBV9 and TRBJ2-2): DSGVTQTPKHLITATGQRVTLRCSPRSGDLSVYWYQQSLDQGLQFLIQYYNGEERAKGNILERFSAQQFPDLHSELNLSSLELGDSALYFCASSPRGQGNTGELFFGEGSRLTVL.

This chain connects TRBV5-4 to TRBJ2-7; 8 bases fit TRBD1. The CDR3 has 17 amino acids. With V trimmed by 0 bases and J by 5 bases, 13 bases remained unmatched. The germline V gene has CDR1 SGHNT and CDR2 YYREEE (reference sequence). CDR3 amino acids: CASSLAEFTRQGNEQYF. CDR3 DNA sequence: TGTGCCAGCAGCTTGGCCGAATTTACTAGACAGGGGAACGAGCAGTACTTC.

J is TRBJ1-1 and V is TRBV12-3 or TRBV12-4; D is undetermined. Trimming took 8 bases from V and 2 from J, leaving 12 bases between them. The CDR3 is made up of 13 amino acids. Here the CDR3 reads CASRSTINTEAFF. CDR3 DNA sequence: TGTGCCAGCCGGTCCACTATCAACACTGAAGCTTTCTTT.

This clone appeared a single time. J is TRBJ1-6 and V is TRBV27; unclear D gene. The ends were cut back, 4 bases at V and 13 bases at J, with 17 bases in the middle. The CDR3 runs to 14 residues. Germline assignment: CDR1 MNHEY and CDR2 SMNVEV (reference sequence). The CDR3 is CASSSRGGSMPLHF. CDR3 DNA: TGTGCCAGCAGTTCCCGGGGAGGATCCATGCCCCTCCACTTT.

The gene calls are TRBV28 and TRBJ1-6, with TRBD1 matching 9 bases. The V gene end was trimmed by 2 bases and the J gene end by 11 bases; junction bases not matched to a gene: 4. CDR1 and CDR2 (germline): MDHEN, SYDVKM. The CDR3 consists of 14 residues. The CDR3: CASSLVTGGTPLHF. The CDR3 DNA sequence: TGTGCCAGCAGTTTAGTGACAGGGGGGACACCCCTCCACTTT.

The genes are TRBV11-2 and TRBJ2-7, with D unclear. Germline V gene data show CDR1 as SGHAT and CDR2 as FQNNGV. V was trimmed by 4 bases and J by 2 bases, leaving 9 bases between them. The CDR3 runs to 13 residues. CDR3 amino acids: CASSSNQAYEQYF. The CDR3 DNA follows: TGTGCCAGCAGCTCCAATCAGGCCTACGAGCAGTACTTC.